The next 4 T cell receptor beta chains were all read from a single sample in a study of T cell responses to AZD1222 COVID-19 vaccine. Profiled with immunoSEQ multiplex PCR; TCRdb holds only in-frame clones, not every one. The sample shows around 78,000 clones, almost 90% of them seen only once. Sequencing was performed on peripheral blood, taken 28 days after the second AZD1222 dose. The receptors shown here come from an adult who received the AZD1222 COVID-19 vaccine.

The chain is built from TRBV28 and TRBJ1-2; maybe TRBD1 (5 bases). The CDR3 runs 14 residues. Trimming shortened V by 2 bases and J by 2 bases, and 9 bases separated the two germline ends. Per germline, CDR1 MDHEN and CDR2 SYDVKM. In DNA form, the CDR3 reads TGTGCCAGCAGTTTACAGGGAGGGAACTATGGCTACACCTTC. Its translation: CASSLQGGNYGYTF.

The V call is TRBV28, the J call TRBJ2-5; TRBD1 matches at 8 bases. The CDR3 totals 15 residues. The germline V gene has CDR1 MDHEN and CDR2 SYDVKM. Germline trimming cut 0 bases from V and 6 bases from J; bases unmatched to any gene: 6. CDR3 loop: CASSLWWTGQKTQYF. The CDR3, as DNA: TGTGCCAGCAGTTTATGGTGGACAGGGCAAAAGACCCAGTACTTC.

This clone is a singleton in its sample. The V call is TRBV6-5, the J call TRBJ1-1, with D uncertain. Trimming pared 10 bases from V and 0 bases from J, leaving 9 bases between. The CDR3 contains 12 residues. CDR1 is MNHEY and CDR2 is SVGAGI in the germline V gene. The CDR3 here is CATTDLNTEAFF. The DNA for the CDR3 is TGTGCCACCACCGATTTGAACACTGAAGCTTTCTTT.

This clone has just one count. The chain links TRBV7-2 to TRBJ2-1, with D possibly being TRBD1 (6 bases). CDR1 SGHTA and CDR2 FQGNSA come from the germline V gene. This CDR3 has 14 amino acids. V lost 0 bases to trimming and J lost 5 bases, with 8 bases between them. The CDR3 loop is CASSLAPGDNEQFF. CDR3 DNA: TGTGCCAGCAGCTTAGCGCCAGGGGACAATGAGCAGTTCTTC.